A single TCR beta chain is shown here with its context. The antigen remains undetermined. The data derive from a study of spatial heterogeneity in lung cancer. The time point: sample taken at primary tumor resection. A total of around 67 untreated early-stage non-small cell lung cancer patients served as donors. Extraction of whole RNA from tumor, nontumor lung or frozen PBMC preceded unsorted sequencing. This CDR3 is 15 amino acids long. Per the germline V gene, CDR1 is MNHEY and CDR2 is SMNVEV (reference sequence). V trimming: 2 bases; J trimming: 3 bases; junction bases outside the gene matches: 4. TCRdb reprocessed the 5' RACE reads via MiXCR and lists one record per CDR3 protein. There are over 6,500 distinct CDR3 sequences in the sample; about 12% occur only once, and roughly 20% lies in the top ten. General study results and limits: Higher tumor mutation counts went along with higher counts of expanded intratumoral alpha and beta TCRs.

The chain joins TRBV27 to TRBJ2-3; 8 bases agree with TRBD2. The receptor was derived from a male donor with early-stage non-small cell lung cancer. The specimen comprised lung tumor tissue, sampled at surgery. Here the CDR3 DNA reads TGTGCCAGCAGTTTACGGGGGGGTTGGACAGATACGCAGTATTTT. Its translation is CASSLRGGWTDTQYF.